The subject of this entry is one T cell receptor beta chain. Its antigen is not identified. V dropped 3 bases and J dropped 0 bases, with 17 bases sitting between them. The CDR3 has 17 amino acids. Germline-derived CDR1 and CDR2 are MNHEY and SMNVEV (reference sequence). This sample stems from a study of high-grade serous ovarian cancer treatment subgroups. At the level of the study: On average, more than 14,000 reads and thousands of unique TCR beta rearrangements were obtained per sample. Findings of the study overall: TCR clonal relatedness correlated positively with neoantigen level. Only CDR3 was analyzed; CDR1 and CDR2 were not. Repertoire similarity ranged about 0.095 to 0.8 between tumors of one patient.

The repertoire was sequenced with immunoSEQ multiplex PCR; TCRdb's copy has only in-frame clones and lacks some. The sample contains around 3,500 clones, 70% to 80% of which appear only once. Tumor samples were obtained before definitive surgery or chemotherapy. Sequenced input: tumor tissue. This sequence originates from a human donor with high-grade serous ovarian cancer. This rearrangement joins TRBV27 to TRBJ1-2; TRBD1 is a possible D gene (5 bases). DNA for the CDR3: TGTGCCAGCAGTTTGAGGGGCAGGGTCCGAGCTAACTATGGCTACACCTTC. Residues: CASSLRGRVRANYGYTF.